This T cell receptor beta chain was observed in a study of control samples from healthy donors and cancer patients. Data came from immunoSEQ multiplex PCR; TCRdb stores just in-frame clones and leaves some out. This sample has about 130,000 clones, with 90% to 95% found just once. The length of the CDR3 is 14 residues. Trimming left V 0 bases short and J 2 bases short, with 8 bases between. Germline CDR1 and CDR2: SEHNR and FQNEAQ (reference sequence). Sample: PBMCs. This chain joins TRBV7-9 and TRBJ2-7; D is unclear. This sequence was found in a man in his 60s with colorectal cancer. The CDR3 is CASSLASVAYEQYF. The CDR3 nucleotides are TGTGCCAGCAGCTTAGCGTCGGTTGCCTACGAGCAGTACTTC.